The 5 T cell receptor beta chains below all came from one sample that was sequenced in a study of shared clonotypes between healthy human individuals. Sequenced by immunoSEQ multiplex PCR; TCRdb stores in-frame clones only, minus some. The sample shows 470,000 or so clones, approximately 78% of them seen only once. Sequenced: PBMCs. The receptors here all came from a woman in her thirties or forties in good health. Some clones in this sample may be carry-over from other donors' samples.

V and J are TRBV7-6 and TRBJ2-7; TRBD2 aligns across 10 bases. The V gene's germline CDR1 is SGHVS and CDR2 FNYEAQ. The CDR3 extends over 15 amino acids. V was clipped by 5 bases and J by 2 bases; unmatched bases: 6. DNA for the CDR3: TGTGCCAGCAGCCCACGGACTAGCGGACCCTACGAGCAGTACTTC. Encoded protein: CASSPRTSGPYEQYF.

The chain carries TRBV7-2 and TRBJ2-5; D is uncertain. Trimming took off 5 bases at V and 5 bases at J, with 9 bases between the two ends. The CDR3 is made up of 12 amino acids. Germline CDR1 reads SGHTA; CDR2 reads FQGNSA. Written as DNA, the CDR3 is TGTGCCAGCAGCCTGATGACGGAGACCCAGTACTTC. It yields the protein CASSLMTETQYF.

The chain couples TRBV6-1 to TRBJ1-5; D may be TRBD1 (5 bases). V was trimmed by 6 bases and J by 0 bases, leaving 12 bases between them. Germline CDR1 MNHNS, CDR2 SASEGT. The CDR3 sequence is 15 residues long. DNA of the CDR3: TGTGCCAGCAGCCCGGACATCTATAGCAATCAGCCCCAGCATTTT. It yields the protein CASSPDIYSNQPQHF.

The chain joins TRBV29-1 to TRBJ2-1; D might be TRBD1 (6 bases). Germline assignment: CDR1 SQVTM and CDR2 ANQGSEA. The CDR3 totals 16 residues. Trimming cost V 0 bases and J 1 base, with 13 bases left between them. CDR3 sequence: CSVEDHGRGSYNEQFF. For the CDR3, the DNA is TGCAGCGTTGAAGATCATGGCAGGGGATCCTACAATGAGCAGTTCTTC.

CDR3 region: CASSVGDRENQPQHF. As DNA, the CDR3 is TGTGCCAGCAGCGTAGGGGACAGGGAAAATCAGCCCCAGCATTTT. The V call is TRBV9, the J call TRBJ1-5; 9 bases match TRBD1. The V and J ends lost 0 bases and 4 bases, in that order; junction bases with no gene match: 2. This CDR3 comprises 15 residues. Germline V gene data show CDR1 as SGDLS and CDR2 as YYNGEE.